This TCR beta chain was sequenced for a study of radiation and T cells in renal cell carcinoma. Study-wide background: Nephrectomy followed 15 Gy stereotactic body radiation by 4 weeks.

Time point indicated: blood 2 weeks post-SBRT. Described treatment: 15 Gy SBRT to primary tumor, nephrectomy 4 weeks later. The tumor was a clear cell renal cell carcinoma. Germline-derived CDR1 and CDR2 are MDHEN and SYDVKM. V lost 5 bases and J lost 5, with 22 bases in between. CDR3 size: 17 residues. The assay was immunoSEQ multiplex PCR, and TCRdb's table has in-frame clones only and misses some. The sample holds roughly 49,000 clones; 80% are singletons and the top ten take about 30%. This TCR was sampled from a woman between 70 and 85 years old with renal cell carcinoma. The starting material was blood, obtained from a patient whose treatment included radiotherapy and nephrectomy. The genes are TRBV28 and TRBJ2-1, with D perhaps matching TRBD2 (6 bases). The CDR3 here is CASSPQRGSGGDNEQFF. CDR3 sequence (DNA): TGTGCCAGCAGTCCCCAAAGAGGTAGCGGAGGGGACAATGAGCAGTTCTTC.